This T cell receptor beta chain was observed in a study of T cells in Graves' hyperthyroidism and ophthalmopathy. The overall study: The authors collected peripheral blood at initial diagnosis, before any treatment.

General study findings and limits: Separating ophthalmopathy from stable hyperthyroidism was achieved by a 13 V-J model.

V lost 6 bases, J lost 7 bases, and 12 bases stayed unmatched. The CDR3 contains 14 residues. Germline lookup yields CDR1 MDHEN and CDR2 SYDVKM. With a duration under 2 months, the hyperthyroidism was newly diagnosed in patients aged 18 to 65. Each 10 ml fresh peripheral blood draw supplied the PBMCs. This clonotype was seen at least ten times. Its antigen remains unidentified. Amplification targeted TCR beta CDR3 regions from RNA transcripts. First-round RT-PCR with HTBI primers amplified the TCR CDR3 region. Using its own MiXCR run on the multiplex PCR reads, TCRdb lists one record per CDR3 protein. The data contain fewer than 850,000 distinct CDR3 sequences, 17% of them singletons.

The sequenced material came from blood. This TCR derives from a man aged 50 to 59 with Graves' hyperthyroidism. The genes are TRBV28 and TRBJ2-7; 7 bases align to TRBD2. The DNA of the CDR3 is TGTGCCAGCAGCCCAGCGGGAATAACGAGGGAGCAGTACTTC. Translating gives CASSPAGITREQYF.